These 27 T cell receptor beta chains came from one sample sequenced in a study of blood T cell repertoires in COVID-19. The data were produced by immunoSEQ multiplex PCR, yet TCRdb's version contains in-frame clones alone and is incomplete. The sample consists of around 340,000 clones, around four fifths of them appearing once. The sample taken for sequencing was peripheral blood. These TCRs come from a man in his thirties or forties with active or convalescent COVID-19.

DNA of the CDR3: TGTGCCAGTAGTATAGGAAGGGGGACAGATACGCAGTATTTT. This codes for CASSIGRGTDTQYF. The V gene is TRBV19, the J gene TRBJ2-3, with TRBD1 as a possible D gene (6 bases). Deletions cut 1 base from V and 3 bases from J, with 8 bases between. The germline V gene has CDR1 LNHDA and CDR2 SQIVND (reference sequence). This CDR3 contains 14 residues.

The gene calls are TRBV27 and TRBJ2-2, with 7 bases aligning to TRBD2. The CDR3 is made up of 13 amino acids. The ends lost 3 bases at V and 6 bases at J; junction bases unmatched: 1. In germline, CDR1 is MNHEY, CDR2 SMNVEV (reference sequence). CDR3 coding DNA: TGTGCCAGCAGTTTTGGGGGGGCCGGGGAGCTGTTTTTT. It encodes CASSFGGAGELFF.

The J gene is TRBJ2-3, the V gene TRBV5-6; the D is unclear. Germline-derived CDR1 and CDR2 are SGHDT and YYEEEE. This CDR3 spans 13 amino acids. V gave up 2 bases and J gave up 2 bases, with 6 bases separating them. The CDR3: CASSLTVTDTQYF. The CDR3 DNA reads as TGTGCCAGCAGCTTAACAGTCACAGATACGCAGTATTTT.

The V gene is TRBV6-6, the J gene TRBJ1-5; no reliable D call. V was trimmed by 2 bases and J by 7 bases, leaving 18 bases between them. The length of the CDR3 is 16 residues. Germline CDR1 MNHNY, CDR2 SVGAGI (reference sequence). CDR3 nucleotide sequence: TGTGCCAGCAGTTACACCCGACGGGGAGGGTCCCAGCCCCAGCATTTT. Translated, it gives CASSYTRRGGSQPQHF.

The chain joins TRBV11-2 to TRBJ1-3; D ambiguous. The CDR3 runs 13 residues. CDR1 and CDR2 from the germline V gene are SGHAT and FQNNGV. V was cut by 4 bases and J by 2 bases, with 6 bases left in between. This CDR3 reads CASSSSPGNTIYF. The CDR3 DNA is TGTGCCAGCAGCTCATCCCCTGGAAACACCATATATTTT.

The chain links TRBV19 to TRBJ2-1; 9 bases match TRBD2. The CDR3 spans 14 residues. The germline V gene has CDR1 LNHDA and CDR2 SQIVND (reference sequence). J gave up 9 bases and V 2 bases, and 5 bases lay outside the gene matches. This CDR3 reads CASSIRGLASEQFF. DNA of the CDR3: TGTGCCAGTAGTATAAGGGGACTAGCTAGTGAGCAGTTCTTC. The full variable domain, in which reference TRBV19 and TRBJ2-1 provide the parts outside the CDR3, is DGGITQSPKYLFRKEGQNVTLSCEQNLNHDAMYWYRQDPGQGLRLIYYSQIVNDFQKGDIAEGYSVSREKKESFPLTVTSAQKNPTAFYLCASSIRGLASEQFFGPGTRLTVL.

The chain uses TRBV4-2 and TRBJ1-6; D is unresolved. This CDR3 has 16 amino acids. Trimming cost V 5 bases and J 7 bases, with 18 bases left between them. In germline, CDR1 is LGHNA, CDR2 YNFKEQ. The CDR3 is CASSSQPGGGNSPLHF. The DNA of the CDR3 is TGTGCCAGCAGCTCCCAACCGGGAGGTGGAAATTCACCCCTCCACTTT.

The chain recombines TRBV7-3 with TRBJ2-7; 9 nucleotides match TRBD1. Trimming cost V 5 bases and J 7 bases; bases outside gene matches: 6. This CDR3 is built from 13 residues. Germline V gene lookup returns CDR1 SGHTA and CDR2 FQGTGA. The CDR3: CASSRMTGGEQYF. The CDR3 DNA reads as TGTGCCAGCAGCCGAATGACAGGGGGTGAGCAGTACTTC.

The CDR3 protein is CARGLESTGELFF. Written as DNA, the CDR3 is TGTGCCAGGGGACTAGAAAGCACCGGGGAGCTGTTTTTT. V and J are TRBV30 and TRBJ2-2; TRBD2 matches at 8 bases. The length of the CDR3 is 13 residues. Trimming took 8 bases from V and 4 from J; bases not matched to a gene: 6. Germline V gives CDR1 GTSNPN, CDR2 SVGIG (reference sequence).

The V gene is TRBV7-8, the J gene TRBJ2-7; 11 bases map to TRBD2. The CDR3 loop spans 16 amino acids. In germline, CDR1 is SGHVS, CDR2 FQNEAQ. Germline trimming cut 2 bases from V and 2 bases from J; bases unmatched to any gene: 5. The CDR3 region is CASSLSMGLAAYEQYF. DNA of the CDR3: TGTGCCAGCAGCTTAAGCATGGGACTAGCGGCCTACGAGCAGTACTTC.

Concerning this clone itself: One end of the junction varies from germline; a read error may be responsible. The chain is built from TRBV2 and TRBJ1-5; D unclear. This CDR3 is 14 amino acids long. Germline V CDR1 and CDR2: SNHLY, FYNNEI. The CDR3 coding sequence is TGTGCCAGCAGTGACGGAGGAAGCACTCAGCCCCAGCATTTT. This gives the protein CASSDGGSTQPQHF.

The chain is built from TRBV5-4 and TRBJ1-1; D remains unclear. The CDR3 length is 11 residues. The germline V gene encodes CDR1 SGHNT and CDR2 YYREEE (reference sequence). Deletions cut 4 bases from V and 6 bases from J, with 7 bases between. For the CDR3, the DNA is TGTGCCAGCAGCGAGGGCCCTGAAGCTTTCTTT. It codes for CASSEGPEAFF. Full variable domain (missing parts from reference TRBV5-4 and TRBJ1-1): ETGVTQSPTHLIKTRGQQVTLRCSSQSGHNTVSWYQQALGQGPQFIFQYYREEENGRGNFPPRFSGLQFPNYSSELNVNALELDDSALYLCASSEGPEAFFGQGTRLTVV.

V and J are TRBV7-8 and TRBJ2-4; a possible D gene is TRBD1 (5 bases). V was cut by 1 base and J by 9 bases, with 10 bases left in between. Germline-derived CDR1 and CDR2 are SGHVS and FQNEAQ. This CDR3 comprises 13 residues. The DNA for the CDR3 is TGTGCCAGCAGCTTAGTCCAGGGCAGCATTCAGTACTTC. This translates into CASSLVQGSIQYF.

This clone appeared once. This chain uses TRBV2 with TRBJ1-1, with D tentatively TRBD1 (6 bases). This CDR3 spans 12 amino acids. The V gene's germline CDR1 is SNHLY and CDR2 FYNNEI. Trimming removed 8 bases at V and 4 bases at J, with 11 bases between. This CDR3 reads CASGGASTEAFF. The DNA of the CDR3 is TGTGCCAGCGGGGGGGCCAGCACTGAAGCTTTCTTT.

The chain employs TRBV5-1 and TRBJ2-2, with D unclear. Germline-derived CDR1 and CDR2 are SGHRS and YFSETQ. V lost 2 bases to trimming and J lost 2 bases, with 10 bases between them. CDR3 length equals 15 residues. The CDR3 DNA sequence: TGCGCCAGCAGCTTTGGGCAGACCAACACCGGGGAGCTGTTTTTT. Protein product: CASSFGQTNTGELFF.

Comment on this clone: At the DNA level, this CDR3 is encoded by other sequences in the same sample as well. This chain joins TRBV24-1 and TRBJ1-5, with unresolved D. The CDR3 is 12 amino acids. The germline V and J ends were trimmed by 2 bases and 4 bases, with 2 bases remaining between them. CDR1 is KGHDR, CDR2 SFDVKD, per germline. CDR3: CATSDSNQPQHF. The CDR3 region has the DNA TGTGCCACCAGTGATTCGAATCAGCCCCAGCATTTT.

This chain links TRBV6-6 with TRBJ1-3, with 9 bases that match TRBD1. Per germline, CDR1 MNHNY and CDR2 SVGAGI (reference sequence). V shed 4 bases and J 1 base; nucleotides not matched to a gene: 5. This CDR3 region has 16 residues. The CDR3 nucleotides are TGTGCCAGCAGTTTACAGGGGGCGAGGTCTGGAAACACCATATATTTT. As protein: CASSLQGARSGNTIYF.

This rearrangement joins TRBV19 to TRBJ2-2, with 7 positions matching TRBD1. Germline V gene lookup returns CDR1 LNHDA and CDR2 SQIVND (reference sequence). The CDR3 spans 17 residues. Unmatched junction bases numbered 12, after V lost 3 bases and J lost 5 bases. The CDR3 region has the DNA TGTGCCAGTAGTATTCAAGACAGGGTCATAAGTACCGGGGAGCTGTTTTTT. Protein product: CASSIQDRVISTGELFF.

The chain uses TRBV12-5 and TRBJ2-3; 8 positions agree with TRBD2. V was pared by 5 bases and J by 1 base, with 5 bases of the junction left unmatched. Germline assignment: CDR1 LGHNT and CDR2 FRNRAP. This CDR3 region has 15 residues. Here the CDR3 reads CASGTGGARTDTQYF. DNA of the CDR3: TGTGCTAGTGGTACCGGGGGGGCCCGCACAGATACGCAGTATTTT.

This clone was found once. The CDR3 region is CASSPREGTEWEQYF. The CDR3 bases are TGTGCCAGCAGCCCCCGGGAGGGAACGGAGTGGGAGCAGTACTTC. V usage is TRBV9 and J usage is TRBJ2-7; 8 nucleotides align to TRBD2. Unmatched junction bases numbered 13, after V lost 4 bases and J lost 7 bases. This CDR3 comprises 15 residues. The V gene's germline CDR1 is SGDLS and CDR2 YYNGEE. Full variable domain (outside the CDR3, taken from reference TRBV9 and TRBJ2-7): DSGVTQTPKHLITATGQRVTLRCSPRSGDLSVYWYQQSLDQGLQFLIQYYNGEERAKGNILERFSAQQFPDLHSELNLSSLELGDSALYFCASSPREGTEWEQYFGPGTRLTVT.

V is TRBV11-3 and J is TRBJ2-7, with TRBD1 matching over 7 bases. The V and J ends lost 5 bases and 2 bases, in that order; junction bases with no gene match: 6. CDR3 length: 14 residues. The germline CDR1 and CDR2 sequences are SGHNT and YENEEA. The chain's CDR3 is CASSATGTAYEQYF. In nucleotides, the CDR3 is TGTGCCAGCAGCGCGACCGGGACAGCCTACGAGCAGTACTTC.

The CDR3 DNA reads TGTGCCATCAGAGGGGTAATGGGAAACACCATATATTTT. Protein product: CAIRGVMGNTIYF. V and J are TRBV10-3 and TRBJ1-3; possible D gene TRBD1, 5 bases. Germline CDR1 ENHRY, CDR2 SYGVKD. This CDR3 has 13 residues. Between the trimmed V and J ends, which lost 6 bases and 4 bases, there was a span of 10 bases.

This clone was found a few times. The rearrangement uses TRBV27 and TRBJ2-7; 10 nucleotides match TRBD2. The V gene end was trimmed by 5 bases and the J gene end by 6 bases; junction bases not matched to a gene: 10. This CDR3 spans 15 amino acids. Germline assignment: CDR1 MNHEY and CDR2 SMNVEV (reference sequence). CDR3 protein: CASSRSSGRPSEQYF. CDR3 DNA: TGTGCCAGCAGTAGAAGTAGCGGGAGGCCCTCCGAGCAGTACTTC.

The gene calls are TRBV10-3 and TRBJ1-5; the D gene is possibly TRBD1 (5 bases). CDR1 is ENHRY and CDR2 is SYGVKD in the germline V gene. The CDR3 runs to 15 residues. V was trimmed by 0 bases and J by 4 bases, leaving 10 bases between them. As DNA, the CDR3 is TGTGCCATCAGTGAGTCGTATCCAGGGAATCAGCCCCAGCATTTT. It is translated as CAISESYPGNQPQHF.

The J gene is TRBJ1-2, the V gene TRBV9; 7 nucleotides agree with TRBD1. Germline loops: CDR1 SGDLS, CDR2 YYNGEE. This CDR3 region has 16 residues. The ends lost 3 bases at V and 0 bases at J; junction bases unmatched: 8. CDR3 in amino acids: CASSGPGQPTNYGYTF. The CDR3, as DNA: TGTGCCAGCAGCGGACCGGGACAGCCGACTAACTATGGCTACACCTTC.

The rearrangement links TRBV6-6 to TRBJ2-2, with TRBD1 matching over 7 bases. The V segment lost 5 bases and the J segment 2 bases; nucleotides outside the gene matches: 8. This CDR3 is built from 16 residues. Germline V lookup: CDR1 MNHNY, CDR2 SVGAGI (reference sequence). The CDR3 DNA follows: TGTGCCAGCAGTCGTGGGACAGCTAAAAACACCGGGGAGCTGTTTTTT. Protein product: CASSRGTAKNTGELFF.

The V call is TRBV6-2 or TRBV6-3, the J call TRBJ2-7; perhaps TRBD2 as D (6 bases). Germline V lookup: CDR1 MNHEY, CDR2 SVGEGT. There are 14 residues in the CDR3. Trimming removed 2 bases at V and 6 bases at J, with 14 bases between. The CDR3 DNA follows: TGTGCCAGCAGTTACATTGCAGTGCGGGGCGAGCAGTACTTC. Its protein product is CASSYIAVRGEQYF.